This T cell receptor (beta chain) was recorded in a study of blood T cell repertoires in COVID-19. As for the study in general: T cells, B-cell-depleted T cells, or PBMCs provided the cDNA or gDNA that served as material.

The CDR3 is made up of 16 amino acids. The germline gives CDR1 MNHEY, CDR2 SMNVEV (reference sequence). The V segment lost 6 bases and the J segment 5 bases; nucleotides outside the gene matches: 9. Profiled with immunoSEQ multiplex PCR; TCRdb holds only in-frame clones, not every one. The table includes some 100,000 clones, around 85% detected once. This clone has only a few counts. The sequence was collected from a woman between 45 and 65 years old who had recovered from COVID-19. Sequenced sample: PBMCs or T cells enriched from blood (not recorded which). The chain couples TRBV27 to TRBJ2-5; 13 bases map to TRBD2. The CDR3 bases are TGTGCCAGCAGCCTTGGGGGACTAGCGGGGCGGGAGACCCAGTACTTC. Encoded protein: CASSLGGLAGRETQYF.